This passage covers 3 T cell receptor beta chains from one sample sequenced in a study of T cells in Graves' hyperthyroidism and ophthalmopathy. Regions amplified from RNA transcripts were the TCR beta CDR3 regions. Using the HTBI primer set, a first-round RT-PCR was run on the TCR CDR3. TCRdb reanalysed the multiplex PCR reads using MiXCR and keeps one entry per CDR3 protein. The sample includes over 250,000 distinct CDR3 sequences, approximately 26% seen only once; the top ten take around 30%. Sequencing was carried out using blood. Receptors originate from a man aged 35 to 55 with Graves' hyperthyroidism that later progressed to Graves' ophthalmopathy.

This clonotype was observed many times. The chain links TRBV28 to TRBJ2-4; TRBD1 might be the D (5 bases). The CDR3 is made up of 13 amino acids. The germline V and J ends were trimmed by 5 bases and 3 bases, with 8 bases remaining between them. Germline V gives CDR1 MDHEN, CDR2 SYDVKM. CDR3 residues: CASSQGVKNIQYF. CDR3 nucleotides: TGTGCCAGCAGTCAGGGTGTCAAAAACATTCAGTACTTC.

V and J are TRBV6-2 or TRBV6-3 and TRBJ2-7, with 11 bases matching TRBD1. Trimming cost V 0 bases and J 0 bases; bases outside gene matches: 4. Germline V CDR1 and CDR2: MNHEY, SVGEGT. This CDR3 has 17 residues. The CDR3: CASSYSRTGGLSYEQYF. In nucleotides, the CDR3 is TGTGCCAGCAGTTACTCCCGGACAGGGGGCCTCTCCTACGAGCAGTACTTC.

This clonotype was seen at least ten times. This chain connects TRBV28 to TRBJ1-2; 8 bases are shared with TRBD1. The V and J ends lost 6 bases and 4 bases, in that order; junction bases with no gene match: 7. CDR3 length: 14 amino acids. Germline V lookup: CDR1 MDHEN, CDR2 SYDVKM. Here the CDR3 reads CASSPGQGAYGYTF. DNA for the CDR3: TGTGCCAGCAGCCCCGGACAGGGCGCCTATGGCTACACCTTC.